The 23 T cell receptor beta chains listed next were all sequenced from one sample in a study of T cell responses to AZD1222 COVID-19 vaccine (dated by TCRdb to the early 2020s). What the time point label conveys for this sample: baseline before first vaccination. Library construction relied on the immunoSEQ multiplex PCR assay. The immuneACCESS repertoire file appears here via TCRdb, limited to in-frame rearrangements. These files lack a portion of the clones; in checked studies, under half of the deficit traces to unresolved V genes, and the cause of the others is not known. Across this sample there are over 95,000 clones, with approximately 90% seen only once. About 2.9% of the sample is held by the ten biggest clonotypes. This specimen was peripheral blood, taken on day 0 of AZD1222 vaccination. Source of these receptors: an adult in good health.

This clone was recorded once. The chain recombines TRBV2 with TRBJ2-2, with 9 bases fitting TRBD1. V dropped 6 bases and J dropped 3; count of bases not matched to a gene: 8. CDR1 SNHLY and CDR2 FYNNEI come from the germline V gene. This CDR3 comprises 16 residues. CDR3 in amino acids: CASSRLRTGDTGELFF. The CDR3 DNA is TGTGCCAGCAGCCGGCTCCGGACAGGGGACACCGGGGAGCTGTTTTTT.

The chain links TRBV7-9 to TRBJ2-1; tentatively, D is TRBD1 (6 bases). V lost 5 bases and J lost 9, with 11 bases in between. CDR1 SEHNR and CDR2 FQNEAQ come from the germline V gene (reference sequence). This CDR3 is 12 amino acids long. The CDR3 DNA is TGTGCCAGCAGCGAGACAGGTCGTGAGCAGTTCTTC. Translating gives CASSETGREQFF.

The chain employs TRBV5-1 and TRBJ1-6; D remains unclear. V was cut by 0 bases and J by 0 bases, with 7 bases left in between. The germline gives CDR1 SGHRS, CDR2 YFSETQ. This CDR3 comprises 16 residues. CDR3 sequence reads: CASSLGQYSYNSPLHF. CDR3 in DNA: TGCGCCAGCAGCTTGGGGCAGTACTCCTATAATTCACCCCTCCACTTT.

This chain connects TRBV7-9 to TRBJ1-5; TRBD1 might be the D (5 bases). The CDR3 runs to 14 residues. V dropped 0 bases and J dropped 3 bases, with 6 bases sitting between them. Germline V gene lookup returns CDR1 SEHNR and CDR2 FQNEAQ (reference sequence). This CDR3 reads CASSLAGANQPQHF. The CDR3 DNA reads TGTGCCAGCAGCTTAGCAGGGGCCAATCAGCCCCAGCATTTT.

V and J are TRBV27 and TRBJ1-6; D uncertain. Germline CDR1 reads MNHEY; CDR2 reads SMNVEV (reference sequence). This CDR3 has 14 amino acids. V was trimmed by 4 bases and J by 4 bases, leaving 8 bases between them. CDR3 residues: CASSSSGYNSPLHF. The CDR3 DNA is TGTGCCAGCAGTTCCTCAGGTTATAATTCACCCCTCCACTTT.

V usage is TRBV7-9 and J usage is TRBJ1-2; TRBD1 aligns across 10 bases. The CDR3 runs to 11 residues. Trimming took 7 bases from V and 14 from J; bases not matched to a gene: 7. The V gene's germline CDR1 is SEHNR and CDR2 FQNEAQ (reference sequence). CDR3 in amino acids: CASIGTGEETF. The CDR3 region has the DNA TGTGCCAGCATTGGGACAGGGGAAGAAACCTTC.

V is TRBV5-1 and J is TRBJ1-6, with D perhaps matching TRBD1 (6 bases). CDR3 length: 15 residues. In germline, CDR1 is SGHRS, CDR2 YFSETQ. Between the trimmed V and J ends, which lost 4 bases and 7 bases, there was a span of 15 bases. CDR3 in DNA: TGCGCCAGCAGCCAGGACAGAGGGGGAAATTCACCCCTCCACTTT. It encodes CASSQDRGGNSPLHF. Based on the CDR3 plus reference TRBV5-1 and TRBJ1-6, the full variable domain is KAGVTQTPRYLIKTRGQQVTLSCSPISGHRSVSWYQQTPGQGLQFLFEYFSETQRNKGNFPGRFSGRQFSNSRSEMNVSTLELGDSALYLCASSQDRGGNSPLHFGNGTRLTVT.

This chain uses TRBV5-8 with TRBJ2-2; 7 positions agree with TRBD2. J was trimmed by 0 bases and V by 0 bases; bases with no gene match: 2. The CDR3 is 16 residues long. The germline V gene has CDR1 SGHTS and CDR2 YDEGEE. This chain's CDR3 is CASSLASGANTGELFF. In DNA, the CDR3 is TGTGCCAGCAGCTTGGCCAGCGGGGCGAACACCGGGGAGCTGTTTTTT.

The chain employs TRBV4-2 and TRBJ2-1; D is undetermined. The germline gives CDR1 LGHNA, CDR2 YNFKEQ. The V and J ends lost 6 bases and 6 bases respectively, with 6 bases between them. This CDR3 has 11 residues. Written as DNA, the CDR3 is TGTGCCAGCAGGTTGGGCAATGAGCAGTTCTTC. It is translated as CASRLGNEQFF.

In this sample, this clone turned up a few times. The junction departs from germline at one end; a sequencing error may be responsible. The chain recombines TRBV5-1 with TRBJ2-1, with 14 bases that match TRBD2. The V gene's germline CDR1 is SGHRS and CDR2 YFSETQ. The CDR3 is made up of 16 amino acids. The CDR3 region is CASSSGLAGALGEQFF. The CDR3 bases are TGTGCCAGCAGCTCGGGACTAGCGGGAGCCCTGGGTGAGCAGTTCTTC.

The gene calls are TRBV6-5 and TRBJ1-5, with D tentatively TRBD1 (5 bases). The V and J ends lost 5 bases and 3 bases respectively, with 8 bases between them. Germline V CDR1 and CDR2: MNHEY, SVGAGI. The CDR3 covers 13 residues. CDR3 amino acids: CASSQGYNQPQHF. Written as DNA, the CDR3 is TGTGCCAGCAGTCAGGGCTACAATCAGCCCCAGCATTTT.

The rearrangement joins TRBV19 to TRBJ1-5; 11 bases match TRBD1. V lost 4 bases and J lost 4; bases outside the gene matches: 6. From germline, CDR1 is LNHDA and CDR2 SQIVND (reference sequence). The CDR3 runs 16 residues. For the CDR3, the DNA is TGTGCCAGTAGTAGAGGACAGGGGGCTTTAAATCAGCCCCAGCATTTT. Translating it yields CASSRGQGALNQPQHF.

The CDR3 DNA follows: TGTGCCAGCAGCAAAGACCTCCAGGGGGACTCCTCCTACGAGCAGTACGTC. Its protein product is CASSKDLQGDSSYEQYV. The chain carries TRBV21-1 and TRBJ2-7; the table's D call, TRBD1, has no DNA check behind it. TRBV21-1 represents a pseudogene. This CDR3 has 17 residues.

The chain joins TRBV7-2 to TRBJ2-3, with 9 bases fitting TRBD2. The trim removed 5 bases at V and 0 bases at J, leaving 3 bases unmatched. The CDR3 spans 15 residues. From germline, CDR1 is SGHTA and CDR2 FQGNSA. The CDR3 nucleotides read TGTGCCAGCAGCACTAGCGGGCATAGCACAGATACGCAGTATTTT. It specifies CASSTSGHSTDTQYF.

The CDR3 is CASSQLAGAAYEQYF. DNA of the CDR3: TGTGCCAGCAGTCAACTAGCGGGGGCAGCCTACGAGCAGTACTTC. The chain combines TRBV6-2 or TRBV6-3 with TRBJ2-7; TRBD2 agrees at 11 bases. V lost 5 bases, J lost 2 bases, and 5 bases stayed unmatched. The CDR3 runs to 15 residues. CDR1 and CDR2 (germline): MNHEY, SVGEGT.

This sequence joins TRBV6-5 and TRBJ2-7; 7 nucleotides agree with TRBD1. J was trimmed by 12 bases and V by 6 bases; bases with no gene match: 11. Per the germline V gene, CDR1 is MNHEY and CDR2 is SVGAGI. The CDR3 spans 12 residues. The CDR3 coding sequence is TGTGCCAGCAGACGACAAACAGGGGACCCGTACGTC. It codes for CASRRQTGDPYV.

The rearrangement uses TRBV5-5 and TRBJ2-1; D not resolved. Germline V gene sequence: CDR1 SGHKS, CDR2 YYEKEE (reference sequence). Trimming pared 2 bases from V and 2 bases from J, leaving 5 bases between. The CDR3 is 13 residues long. CDR3 sequence reads: CASSFLPYNEQFF. The DNA for the CDR3 is TGTGCCAGCAGCTTTTTACCCTACAATGAGCAGTTCTTC.

In its sample, this clone was seen once. This chain links TRBV7-9 with TRBJ2-3; 7 bases align to TRBD2. After removal of 9 bases from V and 0 bases from J, the junction contained 12 bases not matched to a gene. The CDR3 extends over 16 amino acids. The germline V gene encodes CDR1 SEHNR and CDR2 FQNEAQ (reference sequence). The CDR3 protein is CASKGRADSSTDTQYF. The CDR3 DNA sequence: TGTGCCAGTAAGGGGAGGGCGGATTCTAGCACAGATACGCAGTATTTT.

This clone was counted once. This chain connects TRBV2 to TRBJ1-1; the D is unclear. This CDR3 is 14 amino acids long. The germline V gene encodes CDR1 SNHLY and CDR2 FYNNEI. The V and J ends lost 3 bases and 8 bases respectively, with 16 bases between them. The DNA of the CDR3 is TGTGCCAGCAGTGACTCAAGACAACAGCCCGAAGCTTTCTTT. Translated, it gives CASSDSRQQPEAFF.

This chain uses TRBV27 with TRBJ2-7; a weak D match, TRBD1 (6 bases). V was shortened by 1 base and J by 0 bases, with 16 bases between the two germline ends. The germline V gene has CDR1 MNHEY and CDR2 SMNVEV (reference sequence). The CDR3 is 17 residues long. For the CDR3, the DNA is TGTGCCAGCAGTTTATATCCCCACACGGACAGCTCCTACGAGCAGTACTTC. Its protein is CASSLYPHTDSSYEQYF.

This clone was recorded a few times. V is TRBV13 and J is TRBJ1-4, with a possible D match to TRBD1 (6 bases). This CDR3 is 12 amino acids long. Trimming pared 4 bases from V and 13 bases from J, leaving 13 bases between. Germline V lookup: CDR1 PRHDT, CDR2 FYEKMQ (reference sequence). The DNA for the CDR3 is TGTGCCAGCAGCTCCTACAGGGACCCACTGTTTTTT. Its protein product is CASSSYRDPLFF.

This chain uses TRBV2 with TRBJ2-7, with D possibly TRBD1 on 6 matching bases. The CDR3 is 15 residues long. Germline V CDR1 and CDR2: SNHLY, FYNNEI. With 5 bases removed from V and 1 base from J, the gap between germline ends came to 15 bases. The CDR3 loop is CASSSLQGISYEQYF. The CDR3 bases are TGTGCCAGCAGTTCGCTTCAGGGGATTTCCTACGAGCAGTACTTC.

The chain recombines TRBV4-3 with TRBJ1-2, with 9 bases identical to TRBD1. The V gene end was trimmed by 4 bases and the J gene end by 8 bases; junction bases not matched to a gene: 5. Germline assignment: CDR1 LGHNA and CDR2 YSLEER. This CDR3 comprises 13 residues. The CDR3: CASSPGTGSGYTF. CDR3 coding DNA: TGCGCCAGCAGCCCTGGGACAGGGAGCGGCTACACCTTC.